The rows below give T cell receptor beta chains drawn from one sample of a study of cytomegalovirus exposure and HLA in healthy donors. The table came from immunoSEQ multiplex PCR; TCRdb's copy has only in-frame clones and leaves some out. The table lists approximately 150,000 clones, more than 60% of them singletons. The specimen was PBMCs. The receptors come from a man aged 40-50 years in good health and CMV-seropositive. Both conserved end residues are part of each CDR3. The D gene is left open where the match is weak. The size of a clone is reported for some rows only, either as once, few or many, or as a class for expanded clones.

v_gene	j_gene	d_gene	abundance	CDR3aa	CDR3nt
TRBV7-8	TRBJ1-6	-	few	CASSLDSWNSPLHF	TGTGCCAGCAGCTTAGACAGTTGGAATTCACCCCTCCACTTT
TRBV6-5	TRBJ1-2	-	-	CASSPHGGSYGYTF	TGTGCCAGCAGCCCTCATGGGGGGTCCTATGGCTACACCTTC
TRBV13	TRBJ2-2	TRBD1	-	CASSSRGQGRTGELFF	TGTGCCAGCAGCTCCCGTGGACAGGGGAGGACCGGGGAGCTGTTTTTT
TRBV4-2	TRBJ1-1	-	-	CASSQGTGGNTEAFF	TGTGCCAGCAGCCAAGGTACGGGGGGAAACACTGAAGCTTTCTTT
TRBV18	TRBJ2-2	-	-	CASSPSLWTGELFF	TGTGCCAGCTCACCTTCGCTATGGACCGGGGAGCTGTTTTTT
TRBV5-1	TRBJ2-2	TRBD2	-	CASSFSGKGTGELFF	TGCGCCAGCAGCTTTAGCGGGAAGGGCACCGGGGAGCTGTTTTTT
TRBV6-4	TRBJ2-7	TRBD2	-	CATFSGREINYEQYF	TGTGCCACCTTTAGCGGGAGAGAGATAAACTACGAGCAGTACTTC
TRBV9	TRBJ2-5	TRBD1	-	CASSGSGTGRETQYF	TGTGCCAGCAGCGGCTCCGGGACAGGGAGGGAGACCCAGTACTTC
TRBV19	TRBJ2-1	TRBD2	-	CASSTPARLAGPGIYNEQFF	TGTGCCAGTAGTACTCCCGCGAGACTAGCGGGTCCGGGCATTTACAATGAGCAGTTCTTC
TRBV27	TRBJ2-1	TRBD2	-	CASSAPGLAGNEQFF	TGTGCCAGCAGTGCGCCGGGACTAGCGGGGAATGAGCAGTTCTTC
TRBV2	TRBJ1-1	TRBD1	-	CASSEGGTGVTEAFF	TGTGCCAGCAGTGAAGGAGGGACAGGGGTCACTGAAGCTTTCTTT
TRBV7-9	TRBJ2-2	TRBD2	-	CASSRGSEENTGELFF	TGTGCCAGCAGCCGCGGGAGTGAGGAGAACACCGGGGAGCTGTTTTTT
TRBV29-1	TRBJ2-7	TRBD2	-	CSVAGGSLSYEQYF	TGCAGCGTTGCAGGCGGGAGTCTTTCCTACGAGCAGTACTTC
TRBV7-3	TRBJ2-7	TRBD1	-	CASSPDRGGVEQYF	TGTGCCAGCAGCCCAGACAGGGGGGGAGTAGAGCAGTACTTC
TRBV4-3	TRBJ1-1	-	-	CASSQARGRRTEAFF	TGCGCCAGCAGCCAAGCGCGGGGGAGGAGGACTGAAGCTTTCTTT
TRBV10-3	TRBJ2-1	-	-	CAISESWEMDNEQFF	TGTGCCATCAGTGAGTCCTGGGAGATGGACAATGAGCAGTTCTTC
TRBV20-1	TRBJ2-1	-	-	CSAGQSDEQFF	TGCAGTGCTGGACAGTCCGATGAGCAGTTCTTC
TRBV28	TRBJ1-2	TRBD1	-	CASSLLAGGDYGYTF	TGTGCCAGCAGTTTATTGGCAGGGGGCGACTATGGCTACACCTTC
TRBV7-2	TRBJ2-5	-	-	CASSFSQTQYF	TGTGCCAGCAGCTTTAGTCAGACCCAGTACTTC
TRBV6-1	TRBJ2-1	TRBD2	-	CASSGIRSGGGYNEQFF	TGTGCCAGCAGTGGCATACGATCGGGAGGCGGGTACAATGAGCAGTTCTTC
TRBV5-1	TRBJ1-2	-	-	CASSLAGRNGYTF	TGCGCCAGCAGCTTGGCAGGAAGAAATGGCTACACCTTC
TRBV5-4	TRBJ1-4	-	-	CASSSPGGNEKLFF	TGTGCCAGCAGCTCCCCGGGAGGCAATGAAAAACTGTTTTTT
TRBV2	TRBJ2-3	-	-	CASKNRGSTDTQYF	TGTGCCAGCAAAAATAGGGGAAGCACAGATACGCAGTATTTT
TRBV4-3	TRBJ1-3	-	-	CASSQGNPGISGNTIYF	TGCGCCAGCAGCCAAGGCAACCCCGGGATCTCTGGAAACACCATATATTTT
TRBV9	TRBJ2-7	TRBD1	once	CASSARGDRPYEQYF	TGTGCCAGCAGCGCGAGGGGGGACAGGCCCTACGAGCAGTACTTC
TRBV13	TRBJ2-4	-	-	CASSFGRGAKNIQYF	TGTGCCAGCAGCTTCGGGAGAGGGGCCAAAAACATTCAGTACTTC
TRBV6-1	TRBJ2-7	-	-	CASSPLADLYEQYF	TGTGCCAGCAGCCCCTTAGCAGATCTCTACGAGCAGTACTTC
TRBV5-4	TRBJ1-1	TRBD1	-	CASSPTGTGYNTEAFF	TGTGCCAGCAGCCCCACCGGGACAGGATATAACACTGAAGCTTTCTTT
TRBV6-5	TRBJ1-1	-	-	CASSYSRGVEAFF	TGTGCCAGCAGTTACTCGAGAGGAGTTGAAGCTTTCTTT
TRBV6-6	TRBJ2-7	-	-	CASSYSVSSYEQYF	TGTGCCAGCAGTTACTCGGTCAGCTCCTACGAGCAGTACTTC